This T cell receptor beta chain was sequenced in a study of CD8+ T cells in alopecia areata. CDR3 size: 15 residues. V trimming: 5 bases; J trimming: 7 bases; junction bases outside the gene matches: 7. Germline V CDR1 and CDR2: SGHVS, FQNEAQ. As the sequencing template, cDNA was produced by extracting RNA and reverse transcribing it. The table came from immunoSEQ multiplex PCR; TCRdb's copy has only in-frame clones and leaves some out. The sample lists more than 95,000 clones; 41% were seen once. This clone occurred a few times. The source material was CD4+ T cells sorted from blood. The source is a human donor with alopecia areata. The chain links TRBV7-8 to TRBJ2-1; TRBD2 agrees at 11 bases. CDR3 sequence (DNA): TGTGCCAGCAGCACTAGCGGGAGTGTCTGGAATGAGCAGTTCTTC. Residues: CASSTSGSVWNEQFF. The full variable domain, its missing parts supplied by reference TRBV7-8 and TRBJ2-1, is GAGVSQSPRYKVAKRGQDVALRCDPISGHVSLFWYQQALGQGPEFLTYFQNEAQLDKSGLPSDRFFAERPEGSVSTLKIQRTQQEDSAVYLCASSTSGSVWNEQFFGPGTRLTVL.